This T cell receptor (beta chain) derives from a study of T cell responses to AZD1222 COVID-19 vaccine (dated by TCRdb to about 2021). In the study overall: Because spike-specific TCR depth and breadth did not differ between the two schedules, AZD1222 recipients who got a second dose at roughly 4 weeks were pooled with those who got a second dose at roughly 12 weeks. A total of 233 trial participants underwent TCR sequencing, of whom 207 received two doses of AZD1222 and about 25 received two doses of the MenACWY control vaccine. Trial participants were enrolled by age into subgroups of 18-55, 56-69 and 70-plus years, and around 150, 29 and 61 TCR-sequenced participants, respectively, were included in these subgroups. Points the paper makes about the study in general: After two AZD1222 doses, spike-specific TCR breadth and depth were significantly higher than at day 0 and than in MenACWY recipients. Conclusions about previously exposed vaccinees are limited, since just five or six AZD1222 recipients were seropositive for SARS-CoV-2 at baseline. Because no day 14 peak-response samples were available, repertoires were characterized only after the peak T cell response. Participants were mostly white British, with more females than males. The authors suggested clonal diversity may have been underestimated. In the small 56-69-year group, the increase in depth fell short of significance, most likely because of low power. Vaccine-associated CD4 TCRs spanned the whole spike protein, with dominant responses in regions 160-218 and 743-854. Epitopes outside the regions mutated in the B.1.351 and B.1.1.7 variants were reportedly recognized by nearly half of the unique spike-specific TCRs.

The CDR3 runs 13 residues from the cysteine to the phenylalanine. Left in the record is the CDR3 DNA by itself, 39 bases read in frame from the first base. The trim is 1 base for V and 0 bases for J, with a gap of 4 bases between the germline ends. The germline V gene specifies SQVTM as CDR1 and ANQGSEA as CDR2. The CDR3 regions of human TCRbeta chains were analyzed by immunosequencing. In the authors' own workflow: Repertoire TCRs were checked for matches against a reference library of SARS-CoV-2-specific TCRs that had been generated using the MIRA antigen-specificity platform. Breadth meant the fraction of unique TCRs that were SARS-CoV-2-associated, whereas depth meant the fraction of total T cells that were SARS-CoV-2-associated. Each spike-specific TCR was assigned to its reactive spike region and to a CD4 or CD8 class using the MIRA data. Log10-transformed breadth and depth values were compared by one-way ANOVA with Sidak's multiple comparisons tests. What TCRdb holds here is the immuneACCESS table cut down to in-frame rearrangements. Part of the clones is not present; checked against another copy, under half of the missing clones reflect an unresolved V gene, and the others are unexplained. D and trimming come from the DNA, and the V and J calls and clone size come from that table. Within this sample are 130,000 or so clones, with 80% to 90% of them counted one time only. The ten largest account for 20% to 25% of the sample.

With regard to this clone: The antigen it recognizes is unknown. No base quality values were provided; no much bigger clone lies one nucleotide off.

The time point label, read with the paper, signifies: baseline before first vaccination. Vaccinee samples came from UK trials COV001 and COV002, including a single-blind randomized controlled phase 2/3 trial of AZD1222 (ChAdOx1 nCoV-19) in healthy adults. For TCRbeta chain sequencing, PBMC samples were collected from trial participants at day 0 and at day 28 after the second dose. The V and J genes are TRBV29-1 and TRBJ2-4; no D gene call is confident. The sequence derives from an adult in good health. The sequences come from peripheral blood, collected on day 0 of AZD1222 vaccination. The DNA reads TGCAGCGTTGAAGGGCTAGCCAAAAACATTCAGTACTTC. This translates into CSVEGLAKNIQYF.